This T cell receptor beta chain was observed in a study of T cells after yellow fever vaccination. General study results and limits: Post-booster repertoires again held most primary-vaccination clones (about 95% CD4, over 80% CD8).

Production of TCR cDNA was by 5'RACE template switching, which also added a universal primer site and UMIs. MiXCR, applied by TCRdb to the 5' RACE reads, yields one record per CDR3 protein. The table lists 150,000 or so distinct CDR3 sequences, under 7.5% of them singletons, with roughly 2.5% in the top ten. This clonotype was found many times. Its antigen is unknown. Specimen: CD4+ T cells sorted from PBMCs, collected around 5 days after the first yellow fever vaccination. This TCR was recovered from a man in his late teens or twenties who received the YFV17D yellow fever vaccine.

CDR3 protein: CASSPLHGIGQGLPGANVLTF. Written as DNA, the CDR3 is TGCGCCAGCAGCCCCCTACACGGTATCGGACAGGGGTTGCCTGGGGCCAACGTCCTGACTTTC. The chain is built from TRBV4-1 and TRBJ2-6; 9 bases match TRBD1. The CDR3 runs 21 residues. CDR1 is MGHRA, CDR2 YSYEKL, per germline. The junction had 18 bases not matched to a gene; V was cut back by 4 bases and J by 2 bases.